This passage covers 21 T cell receptor beta chains from one sample sequenced in a study of OX40 agonist ivuxolimab in advanced cancers. TCRdb keeps only in-frame clones here, not all; method: immunoSEQ multiplex PCR. The sample holds about 83,000 clones, 85% to 90% seen once. The material sequenced was CD4+ or CD8+ T cells sorted from blood, taken in a trial of the OX40 agonist ivuxolimab. The receptor set was obtained from an adult with an advanced solid tumor such as melanoma, head and neck, liver or kidney cancer.

V is TRBV10-3 and J is TRBJ2-3, with TRBD1 matching over 7 bases. Germline CDR1 is ENHRY and CDR2 is SYGVKD. The V gene end was trimmed by 6 bases and the J gene end by 6 bases; junction bases not matched to a gene: 9. The length of the CDR3 is 14 residues. This CDR3 reads CAIRPVGRGDTQYF. CDR3 nucleotide sequence: TGTGCCATCAGGCCCGTGGGCAGGGGGGATACGCAGTATTTT.

CDR3 nucleotides: TGCGCCAGCAGTCAATCGAACAGGCATCCGTATGGGGCTTTCTTT. Its translation: CASSQSNRHPYGAFF. This chain connects TRBV23-1 to TRBJ1-1, with D possibly matching TRBD1 (5 bases). TRBV23-1 is known as an ORF, though its function is uncertain. The V and J ends lost 0 bases and 11 bases respectively, with 19 bases between them. The length of the CDR3 is 15 residues.

This chain uses TRBV7-7 with TRBJ2-7, with TRBD1 identical over 7 bases. With 1 base clipped from V and 6 bases from J, the junction kept 9 bases outside the gene matches. Germline CDR1 reads SSHAT; CDR2 reads FNYEAQ (reference sequence). This CDR3 region has 15 residues. The CDR3 protein is CASSLETGTSGEQYF. CDR3 in DNA: TGTGCCAGCAGCTTAGAGACAGGGACCTCTGGCGAGCAGTACTTC. Full variable domain (remainder filled in from reference TRBV7-7 and TRBJ2-7): GAGVSQSPRYKVTKRGQDVTLRCDPISSHATLYWYQQALGQGPEFLTYFNYEAQPDKSGLPSDRFSAERPEGSISTLTIQRTEQRDSAMYRCASSLETGTSGEQYFGPGTRLTVT.

The genes are TRBV4-3 and TRBJ1-1; 8 nucleotides match TRBD1. The junction had 4 bases not matched to a gene; V was cut back by 1 base and J by 6 bases. The CDR3 loop spans 14 amino acids. Germline-derived CDR1 and CDR2 are LGHNA and YSLEER. The CDR3 sequence is CASSQAQGAAEAFF. DNA for the CDR3: TGCGCCAGCAGCCAAGCCCAGGGGGCCGCTGAAGCTTTCTTT.

The chain carries TRBV5-4 and TRBJ2-5; 7 bases agree with TRBD1. Germline CDR1 and CDR2: SGHNT and YYREEE (reference sequence). This CDR3 has 13 amino acids. Trimming removed 4 bases from V and 3 bases from J; junction bases left unmatched: 3. The CDR3 region is CASSGTDEETQYF. As DNA, the CDR3 is TGTGCCAGCAGCGGGACAGACGAAGAGACCCAGTACTTC.

This CDR3 reads CASSSVAGGLYEQYF. The CDR3, as DNA: TGTGCCAGCAGTTCTGTAGCGGGGGGGCTTTACGAGCAGTACTTC. The chain uses TRBV9 and TRBJ2-7; 11 bases map to TRBD2. This CDR3 spans 15 amino acids. The germline V gene has CDR1 SGDLS and CDR2 YYNGEE. J lost 4 bases, V lost 5 bases, and 8 bases had no gene match.

The chain combines TRBV9 with TRBJ2-7; 7 positions match TRBD1. The CDR3 is made up of 12 amino acids. With V trimmed by 9 bases and J by 1 base, 4 bases remained unmatched. Germline CDR1 and CDR2: SGDLS and YYNGEE. As DNA, the CDR3 is TGTGCCAACGGGACAGCGTCCTACGAGCAGTACTTC. Amino acids: CANGTASYEQYF.

The gene calls are TRBV6-6 and TRBJ1-1; unclear D gene. V lost 7 bases, J lost 1 base, and 13 bases lay in between. This CDR3 is 14 amino acids long. CDR1 is MNHNY, CDR2 SVGAGI, per germline (reference sequence). CDR3 sequence: CASNQIWGNTEAFF. DNA of the CDR3: TGTGCCAGCAACCAAATTTGGGGGAACACTGAAGCTTTCTTT.

In its sample, this clone was seen once. The chain employs TRBV2 and TRBJ1-1; D may be TRBD1 (5 bases). The CDR3 consists of 12 residues. Germline V gives CDR1 SNHLY, CDR2 FYNNEI. Trimming left V 4 bases short and J 3 bases short, with 6 bases between. CDR3 sequence reads: CASSGGDTEAFF. Here the CDR3 DNA reads TGTGCCAGCAGTGGAGGGGACACTGAAGCTTTCTTT.

The V and J genes are TRBV9 and TRBJ2-7; D call uncertain. Trimming pared 0 bases from V and 3 bases from J, leaving 16 bases between. Germline V gene sequence: CDR1 SGDLS, CDR2 YYNGEE. CDR3 length equals 16 residues. For the CDR3, the DNA is TGTGCCAGCAGCGTAGGAAGTTGGTTGGGCCGCTACGAGCAGTACTTC. It is translated as CASSVGSWLGRYEQYF.

The V gene is TRBV5-1, the J gene TRBJ2-1; D may be TRBD2 (6 bases). The V end was cut by 0 bases, the J end by 0 bases, with 10 bases between. The germline V gene has CDR1 SGHRS and CDR2 YFSETQ. The CDR3 has 16 residues. The CDR3, as DNA: TGCGCCAGCAGCTTGGCGGAGGGGAGCTCCTACAATGAGCAGTTCTTC. This encodes CASSLAEGSSYNEQFF.

CDR3 bases: TGTGCCAGCCGGTCGGGGGCCCGTGAAGCTTTCTTT. Translation: CASRSGAREAFF. This chain uses TRBV7-9 with TRBJ1-1; D might be TRBD1 (6 bases). The V and J ends lost 8 bases and 7 bases respectively, with 14 bases between them. The CDR3 covers 12 residues. The germline gives CDR1 SEHNR, CDR2 FQNEAQ (reference sequence).

Notes on this clone: At one of its ends the junction is not consistent with the germline gene, which may arise from a read error. V and J are TRBV7-7 and TRBJ2-5; 8 nucleotides align to TRBD2. Germline V CDR1 and CDR2: SSHAT, FNYEAQ (reference sequence). The CDR3 sequence is 15 residues long. CDR3 DNA sequence: TGTGCTAGCAGCTTAACGGGGGGGTTACAAGAGACCCAGTACTTC. Amino acid sequence: CASSLTGGLQETQYF.

This chain joins TRBV5-1 and TRBJ2-7; possibly TRBD1 or TRBD2 for D (6 bases each). The CDR3 is 14 residues long. Trimming took 1 base from V and 6 from J, leaving 14 bases between them. Germline assignment: CDR1 SGHRS and CDR2 YFSETQ. CDR3: CASSLPEGVSEQYF. The CDR3 DNA reads TGCGCCAGCAGCTTGCCGGAGGGGGTCTCCGAGCAGTACTTC. The full variable domain, in which reference TRBV5-1 and TRBJ2-7 provide the parts outside the CDR3, is KAGVTQTPRYLIKTRGQQVTLSCSPISGHRSVSWYQQTPGQGLQFLFEYFSETQRNKGNFPGRFSGRQFSNSRSEMNVSTLELGDSALYLCASSLPEGVSEQYFGPGTRLTVT.

The rearrangement joins TRBV29-1 to TRBJ2-1; D is perhaps TRBD1 (6 bases). In germline, CDR1 is SQVTM, CDR2 ANQGSEA. This CDR3 contains 13 residues. CDR3 DNA sequence: TGCATCACAAAATCAGGACAGTACAATGAGCAGTTCTTC. Translating it yields CITKSGQYNEQFF.

This clone was seen a single time. The chain carries TRBV7-2 and TRBJ2-5; D gene unclear. Germline V gene data show CDR1 as SGHTA and CDR2 as FQGNSA. V lost 3 bases and J 1 base, leaving 6 bases between the germline ends. The CDR3 runs 13 residues. The DNA of the CDR3 is TGTGCCAGCAGCTTCTACAGCCAAGAGACCCAGTACTTC. It translates to CASSFYSQETQYF. Full variable domain (missing parts from reference TRBV7-2 and TRBJ2-5): GAGVSQSPSNKVTEKGKDVELRCDPISGHTALYWYRQSLGQGLEFLIYFQGNSAPDKSGLPSDRFSAERTGGSVSTLTIQRTQQEDSAVYLCASSFYSQETQYFGPGTRLLVL.

The chain recombines TRBV19 with TRBJ1-2; D might be TRBD1 (6 bases). V was clipped by 5 bases and J by 0 bases, with 16 bases between them. This CDR3 is 16 amino acids long. The germline V gene encodes CDR1 LNHDA and CDR2 SQIVND (reference sequence). In nucleotides, the CDR3 is TGTGCCAGTAGTCCGACGACGGGGGCGCCTAACTATGGCTACACCTTC. It codes for CASSPTTGAPNYGYTF.

V is TRBV9 and J is TRBJ1-6; 11 bases line up with TRBD1. The CDR3 has 18 residues. Per germline, CDR1 SGDLS and CDR2 YYNGEE. Trimming at V came to 2 bases and at J to 0 bases, leaving 4 bases not matched to a gene. The CDR3 DNA reads TGTGCCAGCAGCGTTGGGACAGGGGGGAACTCCTATAATTCACCCCTCCACTTT. This gives the protein CASSVGTGGNSYNSPLHF.

The V gene is TRBV9, the J gene TRBJ2-2, with D perhaps matching TRBD1 or TRBD2 (6 bases each). The germline V gene encodes CDR1 SGDLS and CDR2 YYNGEE. The length of the CDR3 is 16 residues. The V and J ends lost 2 bases and 3 bases respectively, with 14 bases between them. The DNA of the CDR3 is TGTGCCAGCAGCGTGCACGGGGGCCTGGACACCGGGGAGCTGTTTTTT. Its protein is CASSVHGGLDTGELFF.

V gene TRBV5-4 combines with J gene TRBJ1-1; D gene ambiguous. V lost 2 bases to trimming and J lost 1 base, with 12 bases between them. This CDR3 is 15 amino acids long. The germline V gene encodes CDR1 SGHNT and CDR2 YYREEE (reference sequence). CDR3 in DNA: TGTGCCAGCAGCTTCGAGGGCTCTAGGAACACTGAAGCTTTCTTT. Its protein product is CASSFEGSRNTEAFF.

This clone was observed a few times. In nucleotides, the CDR3 is TGTGCCAGCACCCTTGACAGCCATAATTCACCCCTCCACTTT. Its protein product is CASTLDSHNSPLHF. The J gene is TRBJ1-6, the V gene TRBV5-4, with D perhaps TRBD1 (5 bases). V was pared by 6 bases and J by 5 bases, with 12 bases between. This CDR3 has 14 amino acids. Per the germline V gene, CDR1 is SGHNT and CDR2 is YYREEE (reference sequence).